Listed below are T cell receptor beta chains from one sample, sequenced in a study of blood T cell repertoires in COVID-19. Data came from immunoSEQ multiplex PCR; TCRdb stores just in-frame clones and leaves some out. The sample yields 70,000 to 80,000 clones, roughly 84% seen once. The specimen was peripheral blood. The receptor set was obtained from a human donor in a cohort sampled during active COVID-19. The conserved cysteine and the conserved F or W are not part of the CDR3 here. Part of the rows lack a size; the others show once, few, many or a class for expanded clones.

V	size	J	CDR3
TRBV19	once	TRBJ1-3	ASSIPGQDLNTIY
TRBV5-5	-	TRBJ2-5	ASSLESGRARETQY
TRBV6-1	-	TRBJ2-5	ASSQRGRETQY
TRBV7-2	-	TRBJ2-1	ASSPGWAFEQF
TRBV3-1/TRBV3-2	-	TRBJ2-1	ASSQGLSGRTYNEQF
TRBV20-1	-	TRBJ1-6	SASRLDRGDSPLH
TRBV7-2	-	TRBJ2-5	ASSLGGGRVETQY
TRBV3-1/TRBV3-2	-	TRBJ1-1	ASSRTGGTEAF
TRBV5-1	-	TRBJ1-5	ASSLNQGAGQPQH
TRBV24-1	-	TRBJ2-1	ATAGGSGDEQF
TRBV18	-	TRBJ1-6	ASSRDRGGSPLH
TRBV18	-	TRBJ2-2	ASSPPTGSPGELF
TRBV24-1	few	TRBJ1-5	ATSERAFNQPQH
TRBV18	-	TRBJ1-1	ASSQQGAGEAF
TRBV5-1	-	TRBJ1-2	ASSLGTGVYGYT